These 23 T cell receptor beta chains came from one sample sequenced in a study of blood T cell repertoires in COVID-19. The method was immunoSEQ multiplex PCR; TCRdb's version includes in-frame clones alone and lacks a portion of them. The table shows about 150,000 clones, with around 87% occurring only once. Input material: peripheral blood. These receptors were taken from a man aged 50 to 60 with active COVID-19.

The rearrangement uses TRBV4-1 and TRBJ1-1, with 7 bases that match TRBD1. V lost 4 bases to trimming and J lost 0 bases; unmatched junction nucleotides: 5. The CDR3 is 15 residues long. Per the germline V gene, CDR1 is MGHRA and CDR2 is YSYEKL. The CDR3 DNA is TGCGCCAGCAGCCGGGACAGATATTTGAACACTGAAGCTTTCTTT. This encodes CASSRDRYLNTEAFF.

The chain recombines TRBV7-9 with TRBJ2-7; the match to TRBD2 covers 12 bases. The CDR3 is made up of 16 amino acids. The V gene end was trimmed by 5 bases and the J gene end by 3 bases; junction bases not matched to a gene: 8. Germline CDR1 SEHNR, CDR2 FQNEAQ (reference sequence). The DNA of the CDR3 is TGTGCCAGCAGCGCCACTAGCGGGGGGCGATACTACGAGCAGTACTTC. Translated, it gives CASSATSGGRYYEQYF. Looking up the rest from reference TRBV7-9 and TRBJ2-7 gives the full variable domain: DTGVSQNPRHKITKRGQNVTFRCDPISEHNRLYWYRQTLGQGPEFLTYFQNEAQLEKSRLLSDRFSAERPKGSFSTLEIQRTEQGDSAMYLCASSATSGGRYYEQYFGPGTRLTVT.

The genes are TRBV19 and TRBJ1-5; 8 bases agree with TRBD1. Looked up from germline, CDR1 is LNHDA and CDR2 is SQIVND (reference sequence). The CDR3 loop spans 17 amino acids. V shed 4 bases, J shed 5 bases, and the junction held 13 bases outside the gene matches. The CDR3 loop is CASSTLRTGSRDQPQHF. Here the CDR3 DNA reads TGTGCCAGTAGTACCCTTAGGACAGGGAGCCGCGATCAGCCCCAGCATTTT.

The V gene is TRBV27, the J gene TRBJ2-1; 8 positions match TRBD1. V shed 3 bases, J shed 0 bases, and the junction held 1 base outside the gene matches. The CDR3 contains 15 residues. CDR1 is MNHEY and CDR2 is SMNVEV in the germline V gene (reference sequence). This chain's CDR3 is CASSLGTGSYNEQFF. CDR3 DNA sequence: TGTGCCAGCAGTTTGGGGACAGGCTCCTACAATGAGCAGTTCTTC.

The rearrangement uses TRBV6-5 and TRBJ1-2, with 7 bases identical to TRBD1. The junction had 7 bases not matched to a gene; V was cut back by 6 bases and J by 3 bases. The CDR3 has 14 amino acids. The germline gives CDR1 MNHEY, CDR2 SVGAGI. The CDR3 sequence is CASRRQGTHYGYTF. In nucleotides, the CDR3 is TGTGCCAGCAGGCGACAGGGTACCCACTATGGCTACACCTTC.

This clone was counted once. The chain is built from TRBV7-3 and TRBJ2-1; 8 bases line up with TRBD2. Per the germline V gene, CDR1 is SGHTA and CDR2 is FQGTGA. This CDR3 has 15 residues. J gave up 12 bases and V 2 bases, and 12 bases lay outside the gene matches. The CDR3 protein is CASSLEAGEYGVQFF. The CDR3 DNA is TGTGCCAGCAGCTTAGAAGCGGGGGAGTATGGTGTGCAGTTCTTC.

The genes are TRBV5-1 and TRBJ2-7, with D perhaps matching TRBD1 (5 bases). Per germline, CDR1 SGHRS and CDR2 YFSETQ. The CDR3 extends over 17 amino acids. V was trimmed by 5 bases and J by 2 bases, leaving 23 bases between them. This chain's CDR3 is CASRTTFRAGPTYEQYF. In DNA, the CDR3 is TGCGCCAGCAGAACAACATTCCGGGCAGGGCCGACCTACGAGCAGTACTTC.

The gene calls are TRBV11-2 and TRBJ1-1, with a weak D call TRBD1 (6 bases). This CDR3 contains 14 residues. The germline V and J ends were trimmed by 2 bases and 0 bases, with 7 bases remaining between them. Germline V gene data show CDR1 as SGHAT and CDR2 as FQNNGV. The CDR3 DNA is TGTGCCAGCAGCTTAAACAGGGTGAACACTGAAGCTTTCTTT. This sequence encodes CASSLNRVNTEAFF.

The gene calls are TRBV5-1 and TRBJ2-3; 8 nucleotides line up with TRBD2. The V gene's germline CDR1 is SGHRS and CDR2 YFSETQ. The CDR3 loop spans 15 amino acids. V gave up 7 bases and J gave up 3 bases; unmatched junction bases: 10. The CDR3 DNA reads TGCGCCAGCTCCCCCCGGGGGGGCAGGACAGATACGCAGTATTTT. Protein product: CASSPRGGRTDTQYF.

This rearrangement joins TRBV2 to TRBJ2-1, with TRBD2 identical over 7 bases. The trim removed 6 bases at V and 8 bases at J, leaving 1 base unmatched. There are 11 residues in the CDR3. Germline V CDR1 and CDR2: SNHLY, FYNNEI. The CDR3 sequence: CASRGGDEQFF. DNA of the CDR3: TGTGCCAGCAGGGGGGGGGATGAGCAGTTCTTC.

The chain carries TRBV18 and TRBJ2-2, with TRBD1 matching over 9 bases. Trimming cost V 3 bases and J 6 bases; bases outside gene matches: 2. Germline lookup yields CDR1 KGHSH and CDR2 LQKENI. The CDR3 loop spans 14 amino acids. The CDR3 bases are TGTGCCAGCTCACCGGGGACAGGGTCCGGGGAGCTGTTTTTT. Translating gives CASSPGTGSGELFF.

The genes are TRBV5-6 and TRBJ1-2; D is perhaps TRBD1 (6 bases). V lost 1 base, J lost 4 bases, and 17 bases lay in between. Germline V lookup: CDR1 SGHDT, CDR2 YYEEEE. The CDR3 length is 16 residues. CDR3 loop: CASSLKGVLIVYGYTF. The DNA of the CDR3 is TGTGCCAGCAGCTTGAAGGGGGTGTTAATTGTCTATGGCTACACCTTC.

V is TRBV6-5 and J is TRBJ2-7, with D perhaps TRBD1 (6 bases). In germline, CDR1 is MNHEY, CDR2 SVGAGI. Trimming took 0 bases from V and 3 from J, leaving 12 bases between them. The CDR3 totals 15 residues. The DNA of the CDR3 is TGTGCCAGCAGTTACTCAATAAACAGGGACTACGAGCAGTACTTC. Translating it yields CASSYSINRDYEQYF.

The CDR3 reads CASSRTGGYGYTF. In DNA, the CDR3 is TGTGCCAGCAGCCGAACAGGGGGTTATGGCTACACCTTC. The gene calls are TRBV6-5 and TRBJ1-2; 8 nucleotides align to TRBD1. Germline CDR1 and CDR2: MNHEY and SVGAGI. V gave up 6 bases and J gave up 5 bases; unmatched junction bases: 5. This CDR3 region has 13 residues.

This clone has just a few counts. V usage is TRBV3-1 (or the pseudogene TRBV3-2) and J usage is TRBJ2-5; 8 positions match TRBD2. Looked up from germline, CDR1 is LGHDT and CDR2 is YNNKEL (reference sequence). Losses at the gene ends were 4 bases for V and 3 bases for J; bases not matched to a gene: 7. The CDR3 length is 15 residues. The CDR3, as DNA: TGTGCCAGCAGCCCGACGGGGGGGTCCGAAGAGACCCAGTACTTC. Translation gives CASSPTGGSEETQYF.

V is TRBV2 and J is TRBJ2-1; the D gene is possibly TRBD1 (5 bases). Germline values: CDR1 SNHLY, CDR2 FYNNEI. This CDR3 has 13 amino acids. Trimming shortened V by 0 bases and J by 7 bases, and 7 bases separated the two germline ends. The CDR3 region has the DNA TGTGCCAGCAGTGAAGCCCAGGGTAATGAGCAGTTCTTC. Residues: CASSEAQGNEQFF. The full variable domain, rest sourced from reference TRBV2 and TRBJ2-1, is EPEVTQTPSHQVTQMGQEVILRCVPISNHLYFYWYRQILGQKVEFLVSFYNNEISEKSEIFDDQFSVERPDGSNFTLKIRSTKLEDSAMYFCASSEAQGNEQFFGPGTRLTVL.

The chain employs TRBV9 and TRBJ1-2, with D hard to call. The CDR3 consists of 14 residues. Trimming stripped 0 bases from V and 4 bases from J, with 10 bases between. Germline lookup yields CDR1 SGDLS and CDR2 YYNGEE. DNA of the CDR3: TGTGCCAGCAGCGTAGGGGTCGAGGGCTATGGCTACACCTTC. Protein product: CASSVGVEGYGYTF.

This sequence joins TRBV19 and TRBJ1-3; weak D call: TRBD1 (6 bases). The CDR3 is 14 amino acids. V lost 5 bases and J lost 2, with 10 bases in between. Germline V gives CDR1 LNHDA, CDR2 SQIVND (reference sequence). The CDR3 DNA sequence: TGTGCCAGTAGTCTAACAGGGACTGGAAACACCATATATTTT. As protein: CASSLTGTGNTIYF.

The rearrangement uses TRBV12-3 or TRBV12-4 and TRBJ1-1; D is uncertain. The V end lost 8 bases, the J end lost 4 bases, and 14 bases lay between the germline ends. The CDR3 is 13 amino acids. The CDR3 reads CASEENSGTEAFF. In nucleotides, the CDR3 is TGTGCCAGCGAAGAAAATAGCGGCACTGAAGCTTTCTTT.

The rearrangement uses TRBV12-5 and TRBJ1-5, with no clear D. The germline V gene encodes CDR1 LGHNT and CDR2 FRNRAP. V dropped 1 base and J dropped 9 bases, with 7 bases sitting between them. The CDR3 has 12 amino acids. The CDR3 bases are TGTGCTAGTGGTTTGGAGAGTTGGCCCCAGCATTTT. Amino acid sequence: CASGLESWPQHF.

This chain links TRBV6-5 with TRBJ2-5; TRBD1 matches at 7 bases. J was trimmed by 1 base and V by 6 bases; bases with no gene match: 8. Germline V gene data show CDR1 as MNHEY and CDR2 as SVGAGI. This CDR3 is 15 amino acids long. CDR3 DNA sequence: TGTGCCAGCAGGCCCTACGGACAGGCCCAAGAGACCCAGTACTTC. Protein product: CASRPYGQAQETQYF.

The sample holds a few counts of this clone. The genes are TRBV25-1 and TRBJ2-7, with 7 bases that match TRBD1. Germline V gene lookup returns CDR1 MGHDK and CDR2 SYGVNS. Trimming cost V 5 bases and J 2 bases; bases outside gene matches: 6. The CDR3 sequence is 14 residues long. CDR3 residues: CASSTDRVPYEQYF. DNA for the CDR3: TGTGCCAGCAGTACCGACAGGGTCCCCTACGAGCAGTACTTC.

The rearrangement links TRBV15 to TRBJ2-1; 16 bases match TRBD2. CDR1 is LNHNV, CDR2 YYDKDF, per germline (reference sequence). The V segment lost 5 bases and the J segment 0 bases; nucleotides outside the gene matches: 7. The CDR3 contains 19 residues. CDR3 residues: CATSWIGTSGGASYNEQFF. Written as DNA, the CDR3 is TGTGCCACCAGCTGGATAGGGACTAGCGGGGGGGCCTCCTACAATGAGCAGTTCTTC.